These 9 T cell receptor beta chains share one sample of origin, sequenced in a study of shared clonotypes between healthy human individuals. Assay used: immunoSEQ multiplex PCR; TCRdb lists only in-frame clones, some missing. The sample lists approximately 100,000 clones, about 71% seen once, with over 20% in the top ten. Sequencing used memory CD8+ T cells sorted from blood. Subset: CD45RO+ cells pooled with CCR7-negative TemRA cells. The source is a woman in her 30s in good health.

V gene TRBV29-1 combines with J gene TRBJ2-5, with D unclear. Per the germline V gene, CDR1 is SQVTM and CDR2 is ANQGSEA. Between the trimmed V and J ends, which lost 5 bases and 5 bases, there was a span of 12 bases. This CDR3 contains 12 residues. CDR3 DNA sequence: TGCAGCGTTATGCCAAGGTGGGAGACCCAGTACTTC. It specifies CSVMPRWETQYF.

The genes are TRBV27 and TRBJ2-7; 12 bases map to TRBD2. The CDR3 is 16 amino acids. Germline CDR1 reads MNHEY; CDR2 reads SMNVEV (reference sequence). V was pared by 5 bases and J by 3 bases, with 8 bases of the junction left unmatched. CDR3 nucleotides: TGTGCCAGCAGTGTGATACTAGCGGGAGGTGGCTACGAGCAGTACTTC. As protein: CASSVILAGGGYEQYF.

The rearrangement joins TRBV2 to TRBJ2-1; TRBD1 matches at 9 bases. V dropped 6 bases and J dropped 10; count of bases not matched to a gene: 13. CDR3 length: 15 residues. Germline CDR1 SNHLY, CDR2 FYNNEI. Here the CDR3 DNA reads TGTGCCAGCAGGAACAGGGGGGGGACAGGGAGCGAGCAGTTCTTC. The encoded protein is CASRNRGGTGSEQFF.

The chain joins TRBV7-8 to TRBJ2-1, with a possible D match to TRBD1 (7 bases). Deletions cut 5 bases from V and 6 bases from J, with 17 bases between. Germline V gene data show CDR1 as SGHVS and CDR2 as FQNEAQ. CDR3 length: 15 amino acids. The CDR3 here is CASSPGAQGGNEQFF. CDR3 DNA sequence: TGTGCCAGCAGCCCCGGGGCTCAGGGGGGCAATGAGCAGTTCTTC.

This clone was counted many times. This chain links TRBV4-2 with TRBJ2-7, with 7 bases aligning to TRBD2. The J segment lost 2 bases and the V segment lost 0 bases, leaving 4 bases of the junction unmatched. The germline CDR1 and CDR2 sequences are LGHNA and YNFKEQ. This CDR3 region has 15 residues. The CDR3 DNA sequence: TGTGCCAGCAGCCAAGATCTAGCGGAAGCCTACGAGCAGTACTTC. Protein: CASSQDLAEAYEQYF.

This clone turned up a few times. The chain carries TRBV19 and TRBJ1-2; D not certain. The V and J ends lost 3 bases and 5 bases respectively, with 10 bases between them. Germline CDR1 reads LNHDA; CDR2 reads SQIVND (reference sequence). The CDR3 extends over 13 amino acids. For the CDR3, the DNA is TGTGCCAGTAGTATGTCATCCCTGTATGGCTACACCTTC. Translated: CASSMSSLYGYTF.

The gene calls are TRBV25-1 and TRBJ2-1; 8 bases map to TRBD1. Germline trimming cut 2 bases from V and 6 bases from J; bases unmatched to any gene: 12. The germline gives CDR1 MGHDK, CDR2 SYGVNS. The CDR3 contains 17 residues. The CDR3 DNA is TGTGCCAGCAGTGAAGAAGCAGGGGGCGATGGTGGCAATGAGCAGTTCTTC. This gives the protein CASSEEAGGDGGNEQFF.

The V call is TRBV7-9, the J call TRBJ2-1, with D unresolved. This CDR3 contains 12 residues. The V and J ends lost 1 base and 9 bases respectively, with 7 bases between them. From germline, CDR1 is SEHNR and CDR2 FQNEAQ (reference sequence). The CDR3 nucleotides read TGTGCCAGCAGCTTAGAGGACCCTGAGCAGTTCTTC. Translated: CASSLEDPEQFF.

This clone was detected only a few times. This chain joins TRBV19 and TRBJ1-1; possibly TRBD1 for D (5 bases). The V gene lost 6 bases and the J gene lost 5 bases, with 13 bases spanning the gap. Germline-derived CDR1 and CDR2 are LNHDA and SQIVND (reference sequence). The CDR3 consists of 13 residues. CDR3 in DNA: TGTGCCAGTAGCAACAACAGGAGAACTGAAGCTTTCTTT. Translating it yields CASSNNRRTEAFF.